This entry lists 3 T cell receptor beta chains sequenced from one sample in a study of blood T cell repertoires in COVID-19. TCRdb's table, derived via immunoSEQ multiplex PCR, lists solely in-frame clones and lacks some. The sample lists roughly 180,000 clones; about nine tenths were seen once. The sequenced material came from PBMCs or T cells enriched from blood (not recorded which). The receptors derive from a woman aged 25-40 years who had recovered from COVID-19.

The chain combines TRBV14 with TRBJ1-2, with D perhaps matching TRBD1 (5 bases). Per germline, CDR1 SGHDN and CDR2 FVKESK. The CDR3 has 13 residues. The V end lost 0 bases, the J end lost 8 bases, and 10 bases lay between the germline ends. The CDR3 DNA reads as TGTGCCAGCAGCCAAGATAGGGGCGGAGGCTACACCTTC. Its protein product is CASSQDRGGGYTF.

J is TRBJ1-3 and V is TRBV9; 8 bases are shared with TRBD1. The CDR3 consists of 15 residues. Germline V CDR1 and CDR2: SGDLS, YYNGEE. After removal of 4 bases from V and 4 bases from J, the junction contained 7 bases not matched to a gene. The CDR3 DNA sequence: TGTGCCAGCAGCCCTCGGACAGGGAGAGGAAACACCATATATTTT. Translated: CASSPRTGRGNTIYF.

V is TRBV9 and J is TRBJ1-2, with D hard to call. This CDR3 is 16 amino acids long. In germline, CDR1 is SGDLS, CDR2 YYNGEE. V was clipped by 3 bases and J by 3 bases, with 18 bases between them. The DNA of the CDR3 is TGTGCCAGCAGCGATACCGGGTCTAAAGAGGACTATGGCTACACCTTC. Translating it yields CASSDTGSKEDYGYTF.